The 29 T cell receptor beta chains below come from one sample, sequenced in a study of identical twins. In TCRdb, the 5' RACE reads were re-called with MiXCR into one record per CDR3 protein. The sample carries about 520,000 distinct CDR3 sequences, under 25% recorded once. These data were also reused for a study on T cells expressing NK-cell markers.

The sample consisted of CD4+ T cells sorted from blood. The receptor set was obtained from a woman under 30 in good health.

This clonotype occurred a few times. The gene calls are TRBV7-9 and TRBJ2-1; unclear D gene. CDR1 is SEHNR and CDR2 is FQNEAQ in the germline V gene (reference sequence). Trimming stripped 4 bases from V and 9 bases from J, with 7 bases between. The CDR3 consists of 11 residues. CDR3 sequence reads: CASSSFGEQFF. The CDR3 bases are TGTGCCAGCAGCTCTTTTGGTGAGCAGTTCTTC. Based on the CDR3 plus reference TRBV7-9 and TRBJ2-1, the full variable domain is DTGVSQNPRHKITKRGQNVTFRCDPISEHNRLYWYRQTLGQGPEFLTYFQNEAQLEKSRLLSDRFSAERPKGSFSTLEIQRTEQGDSAMYLCASSSFGEQFFGPGTRLTVL.

This clonotype has only a few counts. The gene calls are TRBV12-3 or TRBV12-4 and TRBJ2-3; 8 bases map to TRBD2. The V gene end was trimmed by 2 bases and the J gene end by 0 bases; junction bases not matched to a gene: 10. The CDR3 contains 18 residues. The CDR3 nucleotides are TGTGCCAGCAGTTTATATGCGGGGGGCCGTCCTAGCACAGATACGCAGTATTTT. Its translation: CASSLYAGGRPSTDTQYF.

To note about this clonotype: The junction shows a germline mismatch at one end, possibly a read error. This chain links TRBV20-1 with TRBJ1-1; 7 bases line up with TRBD1. Germline V CDR1 and CDR2: DFQATT, SNEGSKA (reference sequence). CDR3 length: 14 amino acids. This chain's CDR3 is CNARKGALNTEAFF. For the CDR3, the DNA is TGCAATGCTAGAAAGGGGGCCCTGAACACTGAAGCTTTCTTT.

The chain employs TRBV29-1 and TRBJ2-5, with D possibly matching TRBD2 (6 bases). Germline assignment: CDR1 SQVTM and CDR2 ANQGSEA. This CDR3 contains 14 residues. Trimming pared 0 bases from V and 5 bases from J, leaving 13 bases between. CDR3 region: CSVEDRWGEETQYF. The CDR3 DNA reads TGCAGCGTTGAAGATCGGTGGGGGGAGGAGACCCAGTACTTC. Variable domain in full (rest from reference TRBV29-1 and TRBJ2-5): SAVISQKPSRDICQRGTSLTIQCQVDSQVTMMFWYRQQPGQSLTLIATANQGSEATYESGFVIDKFPISRPNLTFSTLTVSNMSPEDSSIYLCSVEDRWGEETQYFGPGTRLLVL.

J is TRBJ1-1 and V is TRBV12-3 or TRBV12-4, with D possibly TRBD1 on 6 matching bases. The CDR3 covers 13 residues. V was shortened by 6 bases and J by 12 bases, with 20 bases between the two germline ends. The DNA for the CDR3 is TGTGCCAGCAGGGGCAGGGGTAAAATAGTAACTTTCTTT. Its translation is CASRGRGKIVTFF.

The rearrangement joins TRBV12-3 or TRBV12-4 to TRBJ2-7, with D tentatively TRBD1 (6 bases). V was clipped by 1 base and J by 4 bases, with 11 bases between them. The CDR3 spans 14 residues. CDR3 residues: CASSLGYRAYEQYF. The CDR3 DNA is TGTGCCAGCAGTTTAGGGTACAGGGCGTACGAGCAGTACTTC.

The J gene is TRBJ2-1, the V gene TRBV29-1; TRBD2 agrees at 7 bases. Germline V CDR1 and CDR2: SQVTM, ANQGSEA. The junction had 9 bases not matched to a gene; V was cut back by 5 bases and J by 8 bases. This CDR3 is built from 13 residues. The CDR3 spells CSVLGGRLDEQFF. DNA of the CDR3: TGCAGCGTTCTGGGCGGGAGACTCGATGAGCAGTTCTTC.

This clonotype was detected a few times. The CDR3: CASSLQREFNEQFF. The CDR3 region has the DNA TGTGCCAGCAGCCTTCAGCGGGAGTTCAATGAGCAGTTCTTC. V and J are TRBV11-2 and TRBJ2-1, with 8 bases fitting TRBD2. J was trimmed by 6 bases and V by 5 bases; bases with no gene match: 6. There are 14 residues in the CDR3. In germline, CDR1 is SGHAT, CDR2 FQNNGV.

This clonotype has a handful of counts. J is TRBJ2-1 and V is TRBV12-3 or TRBV12-4, with TRBD1 as a possible D gene (5 bases). This CDR3 is built from 11 residues. V was shortened by 0 bases and J by 15 bases, with 9 bases between the two germline ends. The CDR3 is CASSLAGVGFF. The CDR3 region has the DNA TGTGCCAGCAGTTTAGCAGGGGTAGGGTTCTTC.

CDR3 coding DNA: TGTGCCAGCAGCGGGGGCCGCCAAGAGACCCAGTACTTC. Translated, it gives CASSGGRQETQYF. The V and J genes are TRBV2 and TRBJ2-5; D tentatively fits TRBD1 or TRBD2 (6 bases each). There are 13 residues in the CDR3. The germline V and J ends were trimmed by 6 bases and 1 base, with 9 bases remaining between them. Germline V lookup: CDR1 SNHLY, CDR2 FYNNEI.

The chain links TRBV11-2 to TRBJ2-5; no reliable D call. With 0 bases removed from V and 2 bases from J, the gap between germline ends came to 19 bases. Germline CDR1 and CDR2: SGHAT and FQNNGV. The CDR3 is 18 residues long. DNA of the CDR3: TGTGCCAGCAGCTTAGAAGGTGTGCCGATGCCCTATCAAGAGACCCAGTACTTC. Its protein is CASSLEGVPMPYQETQYF.

This chain connects TRBV20-1 to TRBJ1-5, with D possibly matching TRBD1 (5 bases). The CDR3 contains 12 residues. Germline loops: CDR1 DFQATT, CDR2 SNEGSKA (reference sequence). Trimming shortened V by 0 bases and J by 6 bases, and 6 bases separated the two germline ends. In nucleotides, the CDR3 is TGCAGTGCTAGAGATCAGGGTCAGCCCCAGCATTTT. Translation gives CSARDQGQPQHF.

The rearrangement joins TRBV20-1 to TRBJ1-3; TRBD1 might be the D (5 bases). The germline V and J ends were trimmed by 7 bases and 8 bases, with 15 bases remaining between them. From germline, CDR1 is DFQATT and CDR2 SNEGSKA (reference sequence). The CDR3 has 12 residues. The CDR3 protein is CSGRDGGDTIYF. The CDR3 nucleotides are TGCAGTGGGCGAGATGGGGGAGACACCATATATTTT.

As regards this clonotype: One end of the junction does not line up with germline, which may come from a read error. This chain uses TRBV7-6 with TRBJ2-1; 10 nucleotides agree with TRBD2. The CDR3 has 13 residues. The germline gives CDR1 SGHVS, CDR2 FNYEAQ. Here the CDR3 reads CASSLESGTSVLF. CDR3 nucleotide sequence: TGTGCCAGCAGCTTAGAGTCCGGGACTAGCGTGCTCTTC.

This clonotype was seen more than once but under ten times. V is TRBV3-1 and J is TRBJ2-7; no firm D call. Germline CDR1 is LGHDT and CDR2 is YNNKEL (reference sequence). V gave up 0 bases and J gave up 1 base, with 10 bases separating them. CDR3 length equals 15 residues. CDR3 sequence reads: CASSQDQGQSYEQYF. In nucleotides, the CDR3 is TGTGCCAGCAGCCAAGATCAAGGGCAGTCCTACGAGCAGTACTTC.

This clonotype was counted only a few times. The chain has TRBV20-1 and TRBJ2-5, with no clear D. Per the germline V gene, CDR1 is DFQATT and CDR2 is SNEGSKA (reference sequence). The CDR3 is made up of 14 amino acids. Trimming shortened V by 6 bases and J by 0 bases, and 14 bases separated the two germline ends. The DNA of the CDR3 is TGCAGTGCAACCGACGGTTGGTACCAAGAGACCCAGTACTTC. Its translation: CSATDGWYQETQYF.

CDR3 sequence reads: CARSGVGYGYTF. CDR3 DNA: TGTGCCCGTTCCGGTGTGGGCTATGGCTACACCTTC. The V call is TRBV2, the J call TRBJ1-2; D is ambiguous. This CDR3 region has 12 residues. The germline V gene has CDR1 SNHLY and CDR2 FYNNEI. V gave up 11 bases and J gave up 4 bases, with 14 bases separating them.

The CDR3 coding sequence is TGCAGCGTTGATTTCAATGATATTGAAGCTTTCTTT. Translating gives CSVDFNDIEAFF. This sequence joins TRBV29-1 and TRBJ1-1; D not certain. V lost 3 bases and J lost 7, with 12 bases in between. Germline loops: CDR1 SQVTM, CDR2 ANQGSEA. This CDR3 has 12 residues. The complete variable domain, with remaining parts taken from reference TRBV29-1 and TRBJ1-1, reads SAVISQKPSRDICQRGTSLTIQCQVDSQVTMMFWYRQQPGQSLTLIATANQGSEATYESGFVIDKFPISRPNLTFSTLTVSNMSPEDSSIYLCSVDFNDIEAFFGQGTRLTVV.

The chain recombines TRBV6-5 with TRBJ1-1; D call uncertain. This CDR3 contains 11 residues. The germline CDR1 and CDR2 sequences are MNHEY and SVGAGI. The V gene lost 7 bases and the J gene lost 3 bases, with 6 bases spanning the gap. CDR3: CASIQHTEAFF. The CDR3 nucleotides read TGTGCCAGCATTCAACACACTGAAGCTTTCTTT.

This clonotype appeared a few times. This chain joins TRBV18 and TRBJ2-7, with no clear D. CDR1 is KGHSH and CDR2 is LQKENI in the germline V gene. V lost 3 bases, J lost 5 bases, and 11 bases lay in between. The length of the CDR3 is 13 residues. DNA for the CDR3: TGTGCCAGCTCACCGGCGTCCGTAAACGAGCAGTACTTC. Translating it yields CASSPASVNEQYF.

This chain connects TRBV10-3 to TRBJ2-5, with 11 bases matching TRBD2. This CDR3 is built from 14 residues. Trimming took 11 bases from V and 5 from J; bases not matched to a gene: 10. The germline V gene has CDR1 ENHRY and CDR2 SYGVKD. The CDR3 loop is CASSTSGSGETQYF. CDR3 in DNA: TGTGCCTCTTCTACTAGCGGGAGCGGGGAGACCCAGTACTTC.

Ten or more counts support this clonotype. V is TRBV10-1 and J is TRBJ2-5, with TRBD2 matching 8 bases. J lost 5 bases, V lost 8 bases, and 10 bases had no gene match. Germline V gene lookup returns CDR1 WNHNN and CDR2 SYGVQD (reference sequence). The CDR3 has 14 amino acids. The CDR3 DNA follows: TGCGCCAGCTCCGGCGGGGGGACCTCCGAGACCCAGTACTTC. Protein product: CASSGGGTSETQYF.

The J gene is TRBJ2-2, the V gene TRBV5-1; D may match TRBD1 or TRBD2 (5 bases each). Trimming took 0 bases from V and 9 from J, leaving 9 bases between them. CDR1 and CDR2 from the germline V gene are SGHRS and YFSETQ. The CDR3 sequence is 13 residues long. As DNA, the CDR3 is TGCGCCAGCAGCTTGGCGGGGCCGCGGGAGCTGTTTTTT. Its protein product is CASSLAGPRELFF.

The J gene is TRBJ1-2, the V gene TRBV24-1, with D possibly matching TRBD1 (6 bases). Per the germline V gene, CDR1 is KGHDR and CDR2 is SFDVKD. The CDR3 has 13 residues. The V and J ends lost 2 bases and 7 bases respectively, with 10 bases between them. CDR3 in DNA: TGTGCCACCAGTGATTATGGGACAAGTGGCTACACCTTC. Translation: CATSDYGTSGYTF.

Worth noting for this clonotype: At one end, the junction sequence differs from germline, possibly due to a read error. The rearrangement joins TRBV5-1 to TRBJ2-4; 10 nucleotides match TRBD1. The CDR3 is 14 amino acids. Germline CDR1 SGHRS, CDR2 YFSETQ. As DNA, the CDR3 is TGCGTCAGCAGCTTCGGACAGGGGGTAGACATTCAGTACTTC. This translates into CVSSFGQGVDIQYF.

The chain uses TRBV20-1 and TRBJ2-7; D might be TRBD1 or TRBD2, each matching 6 bases. The V end was cut by 4 bases, the J end by 7 bases, with 23 bases between. The CDR3 spans 15 residues. CDR1 DFQATT and CDR2 SNEGSKA come from the germline V gene (reference sequence). In nucleotides, the CDR3 is TGCAGTGCTATTGGGGGGCTGGGGCGGGTCGGGGAGCAGTACTTC. This encodes CSAIGGLGRVGEQYF.

This clonotype turned up a few times. The chain uses TRBV10-3 and TRBJ1-1; D unclear. The CDR3 covers 16 residues. Germline CDR1 reads ENHRY; CDR2 reads SYGVKD. The V gene lost 0 bases and the J gene lost 1 base, with 12 bases spanning the gap. CDR3 amino acids: CAISESYGQRNTEAFF. CDR3 bases: TGTGCCATCAGTGAGTCGTATGGGCAGAGGAACACTGAAGCTTTCTTT.

Turning to this clonotype: With a much larger clone just one base away, this may be a read error. The CDR3 DNA follows: TGTGCCAGCAGCCAAGAGGGGAATCAGCCCCAGCATTTT. Protein sequence: CASSQEGNQPQHF. This rearrangement joins TRBV3-1 to TRBJ1-5; D remains unclear. CDR1 is LGHDT and CDR2 is YNNKEL in the germline V gene (reference sequence). The CDR3 has 13 amino acids. Trimming took 0 bases from V and 4 from J, leaving 4 bases between them.

This clonotype was seen at least ten times. Here the CDR3 reads CSVREYIQYF. For the CDR3, the DNA is TGCAGCGTCCGAGAATACATTCAGTACTTC. This chain uses TRBV29-1 with TRBJ2-4; D gene ambiguous. Trimming shortened V by 6 bases and J by 8 bases, and 8 bases separated the two germline ends. The CDR3 is 10 residues long. The germline V gene encodes CDR1 SQVTM and CDR2 ANQGSEA.